What follows is one T cell receptor (beta chain) and its context. These data originate in a study of OX40 agonist ivuxolimab in advanced cancers. Study details: The drug used for patients, ivuxolimab, was an agonistic anti-OX40 (CD134) antibody.

V was pared by 2 bases and J by 2 bases, with 10 bases between. The CDR3 has 14 residues. CDR1 is MDHEN and CDR2 is SYDVKM in the germline V gene. This table comes from immunoSEQ multiplex PCR, and its TCRdb copy is limited to in-frame clones, with some not included. The repertoire consists of about 78,000 clones, with around 87% occurring once and the leading ten covering 0.24%. V and J are TRBV28 and TRBJ2-7, with a weak D call TRBD2 (5 bases). Here the sequenced sample was CD4+ or CD8+ T cells sorted from blood, taken in a trial of the OX40 agonist ivuxolimab. The sequence derives from an adult with an advanced solid tumor such as melanoma, head and neck, liver or kidney cancer. CDR3 coding DNA: TGTGCCAGCAGTTTAGGAGGAATTACCTACGAGCAGTACTTC. Its translation: CASSLGGITYEQYF.